A single sample is the source of the 25 T cell receptor beta chains below, sequenced in a study of T cell clusters in autoimmune cytopenias. Tens of thousands of genome equivalents of blood DNA were amplified for TRB. Multiplex touch-down PCR amplified TRB using TRB-A and TRB-B pools in one tube. TCRdb derives one entry per CDR3 protein from the multiplex PCR reads, leaving out DNA. The clone table shows thousands of distinct CDR3 sequences, with the ten largest holding approximately 16%. What was sequenced was peripheral blood. These receptors all come from a human donor with an autoimmune cytopenia or autoimmune hepatitis (not recorded which).

The genes are TRBV5-7 and TRBJ2-5; TCRdb's D call of TRBD1 is untestable without DNA. TRBV5-7 is an ORF for which the function is uncertain. The CDR3 is 13 amino acids. CDR3 sequence reads: CASSPDRVLTQYF.

The V gene is TRBV18, the J gene TRBJ1-2. This CDR3 spans 16 amino acids. CDR1 is KGHSH and CDR2 is LQKENI in the germline V gene. CDR3 protein: CASLPPIGQGLYGYTF.

The V call is TRBV4-2, the J call TRBJ1-4; TCRdb's D call of TRBD1 is untestable without DNA. The CDR3 is made up of 13 amino acids. From germline, CDR1 is LGHNA and CDR2 YNFKEQ. The CDR3 region is CASSQDRGTKLFF.

In terms of frequency, this clonotype is medium-sized (0.01 to 0.1%). This chain links TRBV6-6 with TRBJ2-1; TCRdb reports TRBD2, a call that lacks DNA to check it against. The CDR3 is made up of 17 amino acids. The V gene's germline CDR1 is MNHNY and CDR2 SVGAGI (reference sequence). The CDR3 here is CASSYSIGRDAYNEQFF.

The rearrangement links TRBV6-2 or TRBV6-3 to TRBJ2-1; absent DNA, TCRdb's TRBD1 call cannot be checked. The CDR3 spans 13 residues. The germline gives CDR1 MNHEY, CDR2 SVGEGT. The chain's CDR3 is CASSLDAGGEQFF.

The chain has TRBV27 and TRBJ1-5; TCRdb proposes TRBD1, but this gene call is untestable without DNA. This CDR3 contains 14 residues. Germline V gene data show CDR1 as MNHEY and CDR2 as SMNVEV (reference sequence). The CDR3 reads CASSYSSGRQPQHF.

This clonotype is classed as medium-sized (0.01 to 0.1%) by frequency. The chain has TRBV5-5 and TRBJ2-6; TCRdb reports TRBD1, a call that lacks DNA to check it against. The CDR3 runs to 15 residues. The germline CDR1 and CDR2 sequences are SGHKS and YYEKEE (reference sequence). CDR3 sequence reads: CASSNDRPGANVLTF.

Frequency places this clonotype as medium-sized. The rearrangement links TRBV19 to TRBJ2-5; absent DNA, TCRdb's TRBD1 call cannot be checked. Germline assignment: CDR1 LNHDA and CDR2 SQIVND (reference sequence). The CDR3 runs 15 residues. CDR3 loop: CASSPRDGRRQTQYF.

This clonotype ranks as medium-sized in terms of frequency. The chain carries TRBV11-1 and TRBJ1-1; TCRdb's D call of TRBD1 is untestable without DNA. The CDR3 runs to 15 residues. From germline, CDR1 is SGHAT and CDR2 FQDESV (reference sequence). Here the CDR3 reads CASSLGGTGHTEAFF.

The CDR3 is CASSPREVFEAFF. The chain uses TRBV27 and TRBJ1-1. The CDR3 runs 13 residues. In germline, CDR1 is MNHEY, CDR2 SMNVEV (reference sequence).

This sequence joins TRBV9 and TRBJ2-1. Germline lookup yields CDR1 SGDLS and CDR2 YYNGEE. The CDR3 covers 14 residues. The CDR3 protein is CASSGSDLGNEQFF.

This chain connects TRBV6-5 to TRBJ1-4; TCRdb reports TRBD1, a call that lacks DNA to check it against. This CDR3 contains 14 residues. Germline V lookup: CDR1 MNHEY, CDR2 SVGAGI. This chain's CDR3 is CASSRDRGNEKLFF.

This chain connects TRBV10-3 to TRBJ2-7; as DNA is missing, the TRBD1 call by TCRdb cannot be tested. CDR3 length equals 12 residues. The germline V gene encodes CDR1 ENHRY and CDR2 SYGVKD. The CDR3 region is CATLDRDYEQYF.

The rearrangement uses TRBV10-3 and TRBJ2-7; lacking DNA, the TRBD1 call made by TCRdb goes unchecked. In germline, CDR1 is ENHRY, CDR2 SYGVKD. The CDR3 contains 14 residues. CDR3 sequence: CAISDAGGTREQYF.

The chain employs TRBV6-5 and TRBJ2-7; TCRdb indicates TRBD2, and absent DNA this call remains unverified. The CDR3 loop spans 16 amino acids. Germline V gives CDR1 MNHEY, CDR2 SVGAGI. This chain's CDR3 is CASSYSSSGPHYEQYF.

V usage is TRBV6-6 and J usage is TRBJ2-7; TCRdb's assignment of TRBD2 cannot be checked, as there is no DNA. CDR1 is MNHNY, CDR2 SVGAGI, per germline (reference sequence). The CDR3 is 14 amino acids. CDR3 sequence: CASSYSAGSYEQYF.

This chain links TRBV30 with TRBJ2-2; the TRBD1 assignment by TCRdb is unverifiable without DNA. The CDR3 is 14 residues long. Germline V gene lookup returns CDR1 GTSNPN and CDR2 SVGIG (reference sequence). The CDR3 here is CAWSRQGRAGELFF.

The chain is built from TRBV5-4 and TRBJ1-6; without DNA, the TCRdb call of TRBD1 cannot be checked. The CDR3 spans 15 residues. Germline loops: CDR1 SGHNT, CDR2 YYREEE (reference sequence). The CDR3 loop is CASSLAARANSPLHF.

By frequency, this clonotype registers large. This rearrangement joins TRBV29-1 to TRBJ2-1; there is no DNA to check the TCRdb D call of TRBD2. From germline, CDR1 is SQVTM and CDR2 ANQGSEA. This CDR3 is 13 amino acids long. CDR3 loop: CSVMTNTYNEQFF.

This clonotype is called medium-sized based on its frequency. The gene calls are TRBV30 and TRBJ2-5; TCRdb's D call, TRBD2, is unchecked because there is no DNA. The CDR3 has 13 residues. The V gene's germline CDR1 is GTSNPN and CDR2 SVGIG (reference sequence). CDR3 loop: CALGLAGGETQYF.

This chain connects TRBV29-1 to TRBJ2-3; with no DNA, the TCRdb D assignment of TRBD2 cannot be verified. The V gene's germline CDR1 is SQVTM and CDR2 ANQGSEA. This CDR3 has 11 residues. This CDR3 is CSPRSSDTQYF.

This rearrangement joins TRBV5-1 to TRBJ2-2; TCRdb proposes TRBD2, but this gene call is untestable without DNA. The CDR3 covers 16 residues. Per the germline V gene, CDR1 is SGHRS and CDR2 is YFSETQ. The CDR3 is CASSPGLAMNTGELFF.

This chain joins TRBV7-6 and TRBJ2-3; TCRdb's D gene call, TRBD1, goes unchecked for lack of DNA. CDR3 length: 15 amino acids. CDR1 and CDR2 (germline): SGHVS, FNYEAQ. CDR3: CASSARTGNTDTQYF.

The chain links TRBV7-2 to TRBJ1-4. Looked up from germline, CDR1 is SGHTA and CDR2 is FQGNSA. This CDR3 contains 14 residues. This CDR3 reads CASSLGPTNEKLFF.

The V and J genes are TRBV7-9 and TRBJ1-4; the TCRdb D gene call, TRBD1, has no DNA to confirm it. This CDR3 is 15 amino acids long. CDR1 and CDR2 from the germline V gene are SEHNR and FQNEAQ (reference sequence). The CDR3 loop is CASSSIRDGSGRLFF.